The source of this T cell receptor (beta chain) is a study of T-cell memory formation after mild COVID-19. Study-level findings and limits: The study detected some responding clones in pre-infection memory, suggesting cross-reactive memory joined. CD4+ contracting clones were mainly CM and EM; CD8+ ones, EMRA.

Of note for this clonotype: Its target is not known.

TCRdb independently ran MiXCR on the 5' RACE reads; one entry per CDR3 protein. The data contain fewer than 250,000 distinct CDR3 sequences, approximately 20% of them singletons. With V trimmed by 5 bases and J by 4 bases, 10 bases remained unmatched. The CDR3 has 16 amino acids. The sequenced material came from PBMCs or a T cell subset sorted from them (not recorded which). The origin of this receptor is an adult woman who had mild COVID-19 (a few samples of this study predate the infection). Cell type and time point are not known. The gene calls are TRBV12-3 or TRBV12-4 and TRBJ1-5, with 8 bases identical to TRBD1. CDR3: CASSDAGQGRNQPQHF. CDR3 coding DNA: TGTGCCAGCAGTGATGCCGGACAGGGAAGGAATCAGCCCCAGCATTTT.